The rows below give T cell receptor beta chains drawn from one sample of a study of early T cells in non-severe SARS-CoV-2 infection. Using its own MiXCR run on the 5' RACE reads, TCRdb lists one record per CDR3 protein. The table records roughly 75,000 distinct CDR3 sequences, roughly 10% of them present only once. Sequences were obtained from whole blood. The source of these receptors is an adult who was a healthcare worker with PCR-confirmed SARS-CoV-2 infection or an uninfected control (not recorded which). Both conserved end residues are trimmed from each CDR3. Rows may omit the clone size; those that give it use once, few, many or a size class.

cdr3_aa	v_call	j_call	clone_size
ASSVDEGLNYGYT	TRBV9	TRBJ1-2	few
SARVGPYEQY	TRBV20-1	TRBJ2-7	many
ASSLVEETQY	TRBV5-4	TRBJ2-5	many
ASSPGLGGHQPQH	TRBV5-1	TRBJ1-5	many
ASSQGGVETQY	TRBV3-1	TRBJ2-5	many
ASSQDPVQGYGYT	TRBV3-1	TRBJ1-2	few
ASRSGGEQF	TRBV5-1	TRBJ2-1	NA
ASSLAQETQY	TRBV11-2	TRBJ2-5	few
AWSPVDTEAF	TRBV30	TRBJ1-1	NA
ASSFHTDTQY	TRBV7-3	TRBJ2-3	many
ASRGGAGQYDQPQH	TRBV11-2	TRBJ1-5	NA
ASSEAWDRLQY	TRBV2	TRBJ2-7	NA
ASSLRQASTDTQY	TRBV18	TRBJ2-3	many
ASSLSQGNSPLH	TRBV7-3	TRBJ1-6	NA